This T cell receptor beta chain comes out of a study of blood T cell repertoires in COVID-19. Germline loops: CDR1 SGHNT, CDR2 YYREEE (reference sequence). CDR3 length: 16 amino acids. V shed 3 bases and J 8 bases; nucleotides not matched to a gene: 9. The table came from immunoSEQ multiplex PCR; TCRdb's copy has only in-frame clones and leaves some out. The sample lists some 70,000 clones, about 90% occurring once. Sequencing input: peripheral blood. The receptor comes from a middle-aged man with active COVID-19. The J gene is TRBJ2-1, the V gene TRBV5-4; TRBD2 matches 12 bases. The CDR3 region has the DNA TGTGCCAGCAGCTCACTAGCGGGAGGCCCTAGTGATGAGCAGTTCTTC. It is translated as CASSSLAGGPSDEQFF.